This is a list of T cell receptor beta chains from one sample in a study of blood T cell repertoires in COVID-19. TCRdb's table, derived via immunoSEQ multiplex PCR, lists solely in-frame clones and lacks some. This sample yields more than 300,000 clones, of which 89% are seen a single time; roughly 6.5% belongs to the top ten. Sequencing used peripheral blood. Source of these receptors: a man between 18 and 35 years old who had recovered from COVID-19. Each CDR3 is given with its conserved first and last residue. A D gene is named only where the DNA matches it firmly. Clone size appears in some rows only: once, few, many, or a class for an expanded clone.

j_gene	d_gene	v_gene	abundance	CDR3aa	CDR3nt
TRBJ2-5	TRBD1	TRBV6-5	-	CASRPTIGGETQYF	TGTGCCAGCAGGCCTACGATAGGGGGCGAGACCCAGTACTTC
TRBJ1-2	-	TRBV18	-	CASSPLGGTTTGYTF	TGTGCCAGCTCACCACTTGGCGGAACAACTACTGGCTACACCTTC
TRBJ1-1	-	TRBV20-1	-	CSASGQGEAFF	TGCAGTGCCTCGGGCCAGGGGGAAGCTTTCTTT
TRBJ1-5	-	TRBV4-3	once	CASSQTYQMGANQPQHF	TGCGCCAGCAGCCAAACCTACCAAATGGGGGCAAATCAGCCCCAGCATTTT
TRBJ1-3	-	TRBV11-2	-	CASSMRVGVSGNTIYF	TGTGCCAGCAGCATGCGAGTCGGGGTCTCTGGAAACACCATATATTTT
TRBJ2-3	TRBD2	TRBV7-3	-	CASSFRGGSTDTQYF	TGTGCCAGCAGCTTCCGCGGGGGGAGCACAGATACGCAGTATTTT
TRBJ1-5	TRBD1	TRBV19	-	CASSNLRDSGQPQHF	TGTGCCAGTAGTAACCTCCGGGACAGTGGTCAGCCCCAGCATTTT
TRBJ1-1	-	TRBV18	-	CASSQDGVLQSEAFF	TGTGCCAGCTCACAGGACGGGGTCCTCCAGAGTGAAGCTTTCTTT
TRBJ2-5	-	TRBV12-3/TRBV12-4	once	CASSWSETQYF	TGTGCCAGCAGTTGGAGCGAGACCCAGTACTTC
TRBJ1-5	-	TRBV11-2	-	CASSWGGIANQPQHF	TGTGCCAGCAGCTGGGGGGGTATAGCAAATCAGCCCCAGCATTTT
TRBJ2-3	-	TRBV19	-	CASSMTLGMATDTQYF	TGTGCCAGTAGTATGACTCTAGGAATGGCCACAGATACGCAGTATTTT
TRBJ2-1	TRBD2	TRBV5-7	-	CASSLWGGSNEQFF	TGTGCCAGCAGCTTATGGGGGGGGAGCAATGAGCAGTTCTTC
TRBJ1-3	TRBD1	TRBV18	few	CASSPDRGLSGNTIYF	TGTGCCAGCTCACCCGACAGGGGCTTGTCTGGAAACACCATATATTTT
TRBJ1-2	TRBD1	TRBV6-5	-	CASSLGQAYYGYTF	TGTGCCAGCAGTCTGGGACAGGCTTACTATGGCTACACCTTC
TRBJ2-5	TRBD2	TRBV7-2	-	CASSLALSGIQETQYF	TGTGCCAGCAGCTTAGCGCTGAGCGGGATTCAAGAGACCCAGTACTTC
TRBJ2-6	TRBD2	TRBV30	-	CAWSGGTSGALASGANVLTF	TGTGCCTGGAGTGGCGGGACTAGCGGGGCCTTAGCCTCTGGGGCCAACGTCCTGACTTTC
TRBJ2-7	TRBD1	TRBV19	once	CASSIGTGYEQYF	TGTGCCAGTAGTATAGGGACAGGCTACGAGCAGTACTTC
TRBJ2-7	TRBD2	TRBV11-2	-	CASSKTAGEQYF	TGTGCCAGCAGCAAAACAGCGGGAGAGCAGTACTTC
TRBJ2-1	-	TRBV7-2	-	CASSPPSLEQFF	TGTGCCAGCAGCCCCCCCTCACTGGAGCAGTTCTTC
TRBJ2-7	TRBD1	TRBV10-3	-	CAISGSGTGGSYEQYF	TGTGCCATCAGTGGTTCCGGGACAGGGGGCTCCTACGAGCAGTACTTC
TRBJ2-3	TRBD1	TRBV14	-	CASSPTDRVGTDTQYF	TGTGCCAGCAGCCCAACCGACAGGGTTGGGACAGATACGCAGTATTTT
TRBJ1-2	-	TRBV12-3/TRBV12-4	-	CASRTQGPYGYTF	TGTGCCAGCAGGACCCAGGGGCCCTATGGCTACACCTTC
TRBJ2-1	TRBD2	TRBV4-1	-	CASSQGAGVYNEQFF	TGCGCCAGCAGCCAAGGAGCGGGGGTCTACAATGAGCAGTTCTTC
TRBJ1-2	TRBD1	TRBV5-1	once	CASSLATGDGYTF	TGCGCCAGCAGCTTGGCCACAGGGGACGGCTACACCTTC
TRBJ1-4	-	TRBV19	once	CASSIGGFEKLFF	TGTGCCAGTAGTATTGGCGGGTTTGAGAAACTGTTTTTT
TRBJ1-3	TRBD1	TRBV7-2	-	CASSRRQGSAGNTIYF	TGTGCCAGCAGCCGGAGACAGGGTTCGGCCGGAAACACCATATATTTT
TRBJ2-7	TRBD2	TRBV7-6	-	CASSLVTGLAGESYEQYF	TGTGCCAGCAGCTTAGTGACAGGACTAGCGGGGGAATCCTACGAGCAGTACTTC
TRBJ1-5	-	TRBV11-2	-	CASSLGQNQPQHF	TGTGCCAGCAGCTTAGGTCAGAATCAGCCCCAGCATTTT
TRBJ2-5	TRBD2	TRBV15	once	CATSRRPGLAGETQYF	TGTGCCACCAGCAGACGGCCGGGACTAGCGGGAGAGACCCAGTACTTC
TRBJ1-1	-	TRBV5-4	-	CASTPLPGTNYQNTEAFF	TGTGCCAGCACCCCCTTGCCGGGGACAAACTACCAGAACACTGAAGCTTTCTTT
TRBJ1-1	-	TRBV18	once	CASGSGAGNTEAFF	TGTGCCAGCGGGAGTGGTGCAGGGAACACTGAAGCTTTCTTT
TRBJ2-2	-	TRBV27	-	CASSWSGNTGELFF	TGTGCCAGCAGTTGGTCAGGGAACACCGGGGAGCTGTTTTTT